Here is one T cell receptor (beta chain) with its context. Antigen specificity is unknown. Germline loops: CDR1 LGHDT, CDR2 YNNKEL (reference sequence). The CDR3 sequence is 14 residues long. The V end lost 6 bases, the J end lost 7 bases, and 16 bases lay between the germline ends. The sample is drawn from a study of T cells in Graves' hyperthyroidism and ophthalmopathy. It was RNA transcripts that yielded the amplified TCR beta CDR3 regions. Primed by the HTBI set, a first-round RT-PCR was run on the TCR CDR3. TCRdb re-called the multiplex PCR reads through MiXCR, storing one row per CDR3 protein. This table has 300,000 to 350,000 distinct CDR3 sequences, 18% appearing once. Study-level findings and limits: Classification by a 13 V-J model distinguished ophthalmopathy from stable hyperthyroidism.

Uncontrolled infection, other autoimmune disease, pregnancy or lactation led to exclusion. The specimen was blood. The TCR sequence derives from a woman aged 45-60 years with Graves' hyperthyroidism. This chain uses TRBV3-1 with TRBJ2-1; the D gene is possibly TRBD1 (6 bases). The CDR3 nucleotides read TGTGCCAGCAGTTTATGGACAGCCCAAAATGAGCAGTTCTTC. Translating it yields CASSLWTAQNEQFF.